This T cell receptor beta chain originates from a study of blood T cell repertoires in COVID-19. Authors' processing steps: The assay estimated nucleated cells by amplifying reference gene primers. Data came from immunoSEQ multiplex PCR; TCRdb stores just in-frame clones and leaves some out. V and J calls and clone size are those listed in that table; D and trimming were worked out from the DNA. The sample has 150,000 to 200,000 clones; approximately 90% are singletons. With respect to this clone: Other DNA sequences from this sample encode an identical CDR3 as well.

The CDR3 runs to 12 residues. The germline CDR1 and CDR2 sequences are SGHTS and YDEGEE. The V end was cut by 1 base, the J end by 6 bases, with 5 bases between. The TCR comes from a woman in her forties or fifties with acute or convalescent COVID-19. This chain connects TRBV5-8 to TRBJ1-5, with D unclear. Material for sequencing was peripheral blood. CDR3 in DNA: TGTGCCAGCAGCTTGCGGGGTCAGCCCCAGCATTTT. Translated, it gives CASSLRGQPQHF.